This TCR beta chain appears in the sequencing data of a study of cytomegalovirus exposure and HLA in healthy donors. Primers included in the PCR were 60 Vbeta and 13 Jbeta primers. Only in-frame clones appear in the TCRdb table, and some are missing; sequencing was by immunoSEQ multiplex PCR. The repertoire holds some 60,000 clones, with over 75% as singletons. Germline V gene data show CDR1 as SQVTM and CDR2 as ANQGSEA. This CDR3 contains 13 residues. The chain has TRBV29-1 and TRBJ2-3, with 7 bases that match TRBD2. The origin of this receptor is a man aged 18 to 29 in good health and CMV-seronegative. The material sequenced was PBMCs. The CDR3 DNA reads as TGCAGGTTCTTGGGGGGGGACACAGATACGCAGTATTTT. It specifies CRFLGGDTDTQYF.